The table lists the clone carrying this TCR beta chain with a few counts. Time point in this sample: pretreatment peripheral blood. Patients were diagnosed with urothelial carcinoma, either locally advanced or metastatic. This table comes from immunoSEQ multiplex PCR, and its TCRdb copy is limited to in-frame clones, with some not included. This table holds fewer than 60,000 clones, roughly four fifths found once. These data originate in a study of PD-L1 blockade in urothelial cancer. As for the study in general: Individuals in the cohort had been given 0 to 3 earlier chemotherapy regimens. T cell content in blood samples showed a median of about 150,000.

The CDR3 length is 13 residues. Germline-derived CDR1 and CDR2 are SNHLY and FYNNEI. V was cut by 2 bases and J by 2 bases, with 6 bases left in between. This TCR came from a man between 65 and 85 years old with urothelial cancer. The sequencing used PBMCs, collected around atezolizumab (anti-PD-L1) treatment. The chain is built from TRBV2 and TRBJ1-2; no firm D call. CDR3 sequence: CASSETDNYGYTF. The CDR3 DNA reads TGTGCCAGCAGTGAAACAGACAACTATGGCTACACCTTC.